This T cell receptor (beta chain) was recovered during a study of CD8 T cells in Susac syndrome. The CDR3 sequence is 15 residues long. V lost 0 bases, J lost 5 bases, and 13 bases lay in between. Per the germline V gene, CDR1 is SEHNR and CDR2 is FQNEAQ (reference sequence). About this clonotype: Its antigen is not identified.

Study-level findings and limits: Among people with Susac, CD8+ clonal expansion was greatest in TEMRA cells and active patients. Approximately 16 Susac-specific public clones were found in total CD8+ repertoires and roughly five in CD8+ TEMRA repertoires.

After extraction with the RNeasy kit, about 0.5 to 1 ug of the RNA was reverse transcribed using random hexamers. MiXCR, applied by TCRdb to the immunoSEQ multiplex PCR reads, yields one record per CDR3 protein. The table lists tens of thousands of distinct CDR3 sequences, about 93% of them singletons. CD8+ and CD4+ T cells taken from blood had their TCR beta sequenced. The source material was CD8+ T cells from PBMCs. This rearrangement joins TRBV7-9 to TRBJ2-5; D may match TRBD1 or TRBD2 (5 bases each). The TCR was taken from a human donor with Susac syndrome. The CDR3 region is CASSLADGAGETQYF. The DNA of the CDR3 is TGTGCCAGCAGCTTAGCCGACGGGGCCGGGGAGACCCAGTACTTC.